This section outlines one T cell receptor (beta chain) sequence together with its context. Which antigen it targets is not known. The CDR3 end lies 3 residues beyond the end of the read and is filled in from the germline J gene. The data were taken from a study of Tregs in tolerant kidney transplant recipients (dated by TCRdb to between 2019 and 2020). Broadly, across the study: Transplants used related donors with nonmyeloablative bone marrow transplantation; mixed chimerism was transient in the human trials. TCRbeta sequencing was used in the study to identify donor-specific regulatory T cells before combined kidney and bone marrow transplantation, and the identified cells were then tracked after transplant.

For TCRbeta CDR3 sequencing, genomic DNA was extracted from sorted cells using the QIAGEN DNeasy Blood and Tissue Kit. High-throughput TCRbeta CDR3 sequencing, including PCR amplification with bias correction and internal controls, was performed commercially through immunoSEQ. The paper's data handling went like this. A unique productive TCRbeta sequence was defined by the CDR3 nucleotide sequence when primers matched, and otherwise by the CDR3 amino acid sequence together with the Vbeta and Jbeta genes. To correct for sorting error, sequences found in more than one sorted population at a frequency ratio of 2:1 or less were discarded, and the remaining shared sequences were assigned to the population with the higher frequency. A sequence counted as donor-reactive if, in CFSE-low cells, the sequence had a frequency of at least 0.01% and was expanded at least 5-fold compared with unstimulated cells. Jensen-Shannon divergence, calculated on the top 100 TCRbeta sequences ranked by frequency, was used to quantify repertoire divergence. For any sample with multiple sequencing runs, sorting error was corrected in each run separately before the runs were pooled. Held by TCRdb, this immuneACCESS table contains in-frame sequences only and omits some clones. Under half of the omission traces to an unresolved V gene where checked; the cause of the rest is unknown. Clone size and V and J calls were adopted from that table, with D and trimming inferred from the DNA. This sample's records show around 48,000 clones. The ten largest clones represent around 0.91% of the sample.

Reading the germline V gene gives CDR1 KGHSH and CDR2 LQKENI. The CDR3 covers 13 residues, taking in both the cysteine and the phenylalanine. The DNA covers only part of the CDR3, 30 bases in frame from base 1. Per the publication, the time point label means: blood sample drawn before combined kidney and bone marrow transplant. Unstimulated Tregs (CD4+CD25+CD127-), CD4+ non-Tregs (CD4+CD25-), CD4 and CD8 cells were FACS-sorted from thawed PBMCs. The patients were a few recipients of combined kidney and bone marrow transplants from the ITN036ST trial, and samples were available only from these trial subjects. Healthy control blood was processed to PBMCs with a Ficoll density gradient and then cryopreserved, whereas patient PBMCs were collected both before and after transplant. On the study overall, not on this receptor specifically: Because only a small number of patients were included, the study had limitations, and the results will need to be validated in larger populations as well as under other immunosuppression protocols. The most biologically relevant and donor-specific TCRbeta repertoire appeared to be identified by expanding Tregs with activated donor B cells. Biological reproducibility was not examined directly, but technical replication error appeared to be minimal. In tolerant patients, the expansion of donor-specific Tregs was greater than global Treg expansion, suggesting that the expansion was antigen-driven rather than nonspecific. For some patients the PCR primers changed over time, which made it impossible to compare the samples from those patients at the nucleotide level.

The material was CD4+ T cells from blood, obtained before the transplant. The V gene is TRBV18 and the J gene is TRBJ1-1; the D gene identity is not certain. This receptor was obtained from a human donor who received a combined kidney and bone marrow transplant. The CDR3 protein: CASSPGQVEEAFF. CDR3 bases read: TGTGCCAGCTCACCAGGCCAGGTCGAGGAA.